The entry that follows covers one TCR beta chain sequence. The antigen is undetermined. The entry originates in a study of cytomegalovirus exposure and HLA in healthy donors. Study results and caveats: Within a later analysis, the majority of CMV-associated TCR beta chains appeared HLA-restricted.

Researchers ran the PCR with 60 Vbeta and 13 Jbeta primers. The assay was immunoSEQ multiplex PCR, and TCRdb's table has in-frame clones only and misses some. The sample consists of fewer than 200,000 clones, roughly 80% of them appearing once. The germline V gene has CDR1 SGHDT and CDR2 YYEEEE. The length of the CDR3 is 12 residues. The junction had 1 base not matched to a gene; V was cut back by 6 bases and J by 2 bases. The chain combines TRBV5-6 with TRBJ1-2, with 7 nucleotides matching TRBD1. Material for sequencing was PBMCs. The source of this sequence is a man in his forties in good health and CMV-seronegative. The CDR3 protein is CASTRGNYGYTF. CDR3 nucleotides: TGTGCCAGCACCAGGGGGAACTATGGCTACACCTTC.